This TCR beta chain was recovered during a study of regulatory T cells in long-lasting Graves disease (dated by TCRdb to 2020 to 2023). Regarding the study in general: Antithyroid drugs had been taken for less than 3 months by newly diagnosed Graves' disease patients. This study used TCR sequencing and RNA sequencing of peripheral blood to compare persistent Graves' disease patients against newly diagnosed Graves' disease patients. The study was conducted in China and was registered as a clinical trial. A total of about 33 samples were covered by TCR sequencing, comprising about 13 persistent and around 20 newly diagnosed Graves' disease patients.

About this clonotype itself: The antigen it binds to is not known. No much larger clone is present one base from it, and per-base qualities are unavailable.

What the research found in general, with its limitations: The authors noted that the small sample size was a limitation that may lower accuracy. Because the primary lesion, thyroid tissue, could not be accessed, the study looked at peripheral blood alone. A larger number of public clonotypes was shared among persistent patients (more than 2,500) than among newly diagnosed patients (roughly 970). Persistent Graves' disease patients showed lower TCR Shannon entropy and fewer highly expanded clones than newly diagnosed patients, suggesting clonal expansion. TRBV28, TRBJ1-2 and TRBJ2-5 were preferentially used in persistent disease, while TRBV20-1 and TRBJ2-1 were favored in newly diagnosed disease. Sequencing and analysis were restricted to the TCR beta chain.

The time point label for this specimen denotes: newly diagnosed GD, antithyroid drugs for less than 3 months. For both TCR sequencing and RNA sequencing, RNA was extracted from PBMCs using TRIzol. Graves' disease was diagnosed according to American Thyroid Association guidelines. Patients were recruited from an endocrinology department in Xi'an, China. Each patient gave approximately 10 milliliters of peripheral blood, collected in an EDTA anticoagulant tube. Ficoll Paque Plus density gradient separation was used to isolate PBMCs, and no further T cell sorting was performed. An Agilent 2100 Bioanalyzer and agarose gel were used to check RNA quality, and a NanoDrop 2000 was used to measure RNA concentration. Library preparation was by multiplex PCR. This sample was sequenced with an Illumina HiSeq 4000. CDR3 regions were amplified by Arm-PCR with iRepertoire HTBI primers to construct TCR beta libraries. Before sequencing, the PCR products went through gel purification. Per the source publication's procedure: Across samples, approximately 68 TRBV and 13 to 15 TRBJ segments were identified and used for gene usage analysis of CDR3 amino acid clonotypes. Filtered high-quality paired reads were merged into contigs using COPE and FqMerger. BLAST was used to align contigs to IMGT TRBV, TRBD and TRBJ reference genes, and CDR3 was defined according to IMGT. Highly expanded clones were defined as clonotypes with a frequency above 0.1%. Repertoire diversity was measured by Shannon entropy, and V-J evenness by the Gini coefficient. Public clonotypes were defined as clonotypes shared by more than one individual. TCRdb's own reprocessing of the public reads used fastp at Q25 and MiXCR and kept productive beta chains. CDR3 protein duplicates are merged, each entry listing the most common genes and DNA. None of the V and J calls come from the authors' own analysis; TCRdb made them. The sample records some 400,000 distinct CDR3 sequences, 14% to 15% of which are singletons. Approximately 15% of the sample belongs to the ten largest clones.

CDR1 and CDR2, looked up from the germline V gene, are SQVTM and ANQGSEA. The CDR3 runs 15 residues from the cysteine to the phenylalanine. Only the CDR3 DNA stays, 45 bases, in frame from base 1. The junction shows trimming of 0 bases on V and 3 bases on J, and the gene matches do not reach 5 bases of it. The same data also went into a second study, on T cells in Graves' hyperthyroidism and ophthalmopathy. In that second paper, the authors write: Graves' hyperthyroidism was defined as stable when no progression to ophthalmopathy occurred over 18 months of follow-up. Hyperthyroidism patients were aged 18 to 65 years and newly diagnosed, with disease duration of less than 2 months. Patients with uncontrolled infections, other autoimmune diseases, pregnancy or lactation were excluded. Diagnoses were established on the basis of clinical symptoms, serum thyroxine and TRAb, thyroid ultrasound, and orbital computed tomography. A first-round RT-PCR of the TCR CDR3 used the HTBI primer set with the Qiagen OneStep RT-PCR kit. Blood samples also contained most of the expanded thyroid clonotypes (frequency above 0.001), which suggests that blood repertoires may reflect thyroid immune responses. A model built on a 13 V-J signature distinguished ophthalmopathy from stable hyperthyroidism, reaching around 87% sensitivity and 81% to 83% specificity in cross-validation and 80%/75% in testing. During validation, the model predicted progression to ophthalmopathy a median of around 6 months ahead of onset, with around 71% sensitivity and 72% to 85% specificity. To identify distinguishing TCR V-J signatures, a discovery cohort of roughly 100 patients was used, comprising 43 with Graves' ophthalmopathy and under 60 with stable Graves' hyperthyroidism. Prospective prediction of ophthalmopathy was tested in an independent validation cohort consisting of some 20 hyperthyroidism patients and around 17 patients who later progressed to ophthalmopathy. The roughly 100 discovery patients were randomly divided into training and test sets at a 7:3 ratio. The study also compared thyroid tissue and blood T-cell repertoires from five or six Graves' hyperthyroidism patients. Following sampling, methimazole starting at 30 mg daily was given to hyperthyroidism patients, and high-dose intravenous methylprednisolone was given to ophthalmopathy patients. Libraries were constructed in a second round of multiplex PCR, after which size selection and purification were carried out. Paired-end sequencing of the libraries was performed with 100 bp reads on an Illumina HiSeq2000. SOAPnuke was used to process the raw data, with reads discarded if the reads contained adapters or uncalled bases, had a mean Phred below 15, or lacked an exact constant-primer or identifier match. COPE v1.2.5 was used to merge high-quality paired reads, and clonotypes were defined as unique nucleotide sequences. MiTCR v1.1 was used to align clonotypes to the IMGT TRBV, TRBD and TRBJ reference segments. Only V-J combinations with frequency above 0.0001, covering about 99% of repertoires, were analysed. The TCS score was defined as the ratio of F50 (clonal expansion) to E x V (chaos), calculated using BLOSUM62-based TCRdist between CDR3 peptides within each V-J. Welch's t-statistics and random forest reduced fewer than 550 V-J features to roughly 13, which were used in a naive Bayes classifier (R e1071). Sample size was not statistically predetermined, and blinding of investigators to group allocation was not performed. The paper describes TCR Vbeta CDR3 sequencing of roughly 130 peripheral blood samples, made up of 43 ophthalmopathy patients, some 76 hyperthyroidism patients and around 17 progressor patients.

In this chain, TRBV29-1 is recombined with TRBJ2-3, with TRBD2 identical over 8 junction bases. The clonotype was recovered from a young woman with Graves disease. Donor details come from another sample of the same person, matched by shared clones. The sample here was peripheral blood mononuclear cells (PBMCs), taken at new diagnosis, from a patient treated with antithyroid drugs. DNA sequence: TGCAGCGTTGAAGATCAAGGCGGGAGGACAGATACGCAGTATTTT. The encoded protein is CSVEDQGGRTDTQYF.